This T cell receptor beta chain was identified during a study of T cell responses to AZD1222 COVID-19 vaccine. The study, taken as a whole, reports: Repertoire collection took place solely once the T cell response had peaked.

Worth noting for this clone: Its cognate antigen is unknown.

Germline loops: CDR1 KGHDR, CDR2 SFDVKD. The CDR3 runs to 18 residues. With 0 bases removed from V and 3 bases from J, the gap between germline ends came to 19 bases. Data came from immunoSEQ multiplex PCR; TCRdb stores just in-frame clones and leaves some out. In the table there are 180,000 or so clones, about 93% of which are singletons. This specimen was peripheral blood, taken 28 days after the second AZD1222 dose. This chain connects TRBV24-1 to TRBJ2-5; possibly TRBD1 for D (5 bases). This receptor was taken from an adult who received the AZD1222 COVID-19 vaccine. The CDR3 DNA reads TGTGCCACCAGTGATTTGGGTCGTACGTTAGCAGGGAAAGAGACCCAGTACTTC. Its protein is CATSDLGRTLAGKETQYF.